The next 12 T cell receptor beta chains were all read from a single sample in a study of response to subunit inactivated influenza vaccine. TCRdb analysed the RT-PCR reads with MiXCR anew, one entry per CDR3 protein. The profile covers a few hundred thousand distinct CDR3 sequences, with roughly 22% appearing a single time and about a tenth taken by the ten largest. The sample in question was PBMCs from blood, obtained 21 months after vaccination. These receptors originate from a man between 45 and 75 years old who received an inactivated influenza vaccine.

This clonotype turned up a few times. The chain employs TRBV6-1 and TRBJ1-6; D unclear. V was shortened by 6 bases and J by 0 bases, with 12 bases between the two germline ends. Germline V gene lookup returns CDR1 MNHNS and CDR2 SASEGT. CDR3 size: 16 residues. CDR3 nucleotide sequence: TGTGCCAGCAGGGACGTTCGAAGCTCCTATAATTCACCCCTCCACTTT. Translation gives CASRDVRSSYNSPLHF.

The gene calls are TRBV28 and TRBJ2-5, with D tentatively TRBD1 or TRBD2 (5 bases each). This CDR3 has 14 amino acids. The V end was cut by 6 bases, the J end by 3 bases, with 14 bases between. Germline lookup yields CDR1 MDHEN and CDR2 SYDVKM. The CDR3 DNA reads TGTGCCAGCAGCCGCATCGGGACGGAAGAGACCCAGTACTTC. This encodes CASSRIGTEETQYF.

The table lists this clonotype with a few counts. V and J are TRBV10-2 and TRBJ1-4; weak D call: TRBD1 (6 bases). The V gene's germline CDR1 is WSHSY and CDR2 SAAADI. The CDR3 is made up of 15 amino acids. Trimming stripped 0 bases from V and 8 bases from J, with 13 bases between. CDR3 residues: CASSESAGAREKLFF. For the CDR3, the DNA is TGCGCCAGCAGTGAGTCGGCGGGGGCTCGGGAAAAACTGTTTTTT.

The chain recombines TRBV5-1 with TRBJ2-2; 7 nucleotides match TRBD2. Germline lookup yields CDR1 SGHRS and CDR2 YFSETQ. Losses at the gene ends were 0 bases for V and 9 bases for J; bases not matched to a gene: 11. The CDR3 is made up of 16 amino acids. CDR3 in amino acids: CASSLEAGRDHWELFF. CDR3 DNA: TGCGCCAGCAGCTTGGAAGCGGGGCGAGATCACTGGGAGCTGTTTTTT.

This clonotype has a single count. The V and J genes are TRBV14 and TRBJ2-3; D call uncertain. Germline values: CDR1 SGHDN, CDR2 FVKESK. With 0 bases removed from V and 1 base from J, the gap between germline ends came to 8 bases. The CDR3 is made up of 15 amino acids. The CDR3 nucleotides are TGTGCCAGCAGCCAAGATTGGCTCCGCACAGATACGCAGTATTTT. Protein product: CASSQDWLRTDTQYF.

This clonotype was seen a single time. The CDR3 region has the DNA TGTGCCAGCAGTTTGACTAGCCTTGGGGGTGATGAGCAGTTCTTC. Protein product: CASSLTSLGGDEQFF. The chain couples TRBV28 to TRBJ2-1, with 7 bases aligning to TRBD2. This CDR3 has 15 residues. The ends lost 3 bases at V and 8 bases at J; junction bases unmatched: 10. Germline assignment: CDR1 MDHEN and CDR2 SYDVKM.

The chain carries TRBV4-1 and TRBJ2-3; D gene ambiguous. The CDR3 sequence is 14 residues long. Germline V gives CDR1 MGHRA, CDR2 YSYEKL. The V gene lost 5 bases and the J gene lost 6 bases, with 15 bases spanning the gap. This chain's CDR3 is CASSSTKVIDTQYF. Here the CDR3 DNA reads TGCGCCAGCAGCTCAACGAAGGTCATTGATACGCAGTATTTT.

V gene TRBV20-1 combines with J gene TRBJ2-7, with 16 nucleotides matching TRBD2. The J segment lost 7 bases and the V segment lost 6 bases, leaving 3 bases of the junction unmatched. CDR3 size: 13 residues. Germline CDR1 and CDR2: DFQATT and SNEGSKA (reference sequence). The CDR3 nucleotides read TGCAGTGCACCGGGACTAGCGGGAGGGGAGCAGTACTTC. It encodes CSAPGLAGGEQYF.

The chain combines TRBV18 with TRBJ1-2; tentative D call: TRBD1 (5 bases). V was pared by 3 bases and J by 4 bases, with 15 bases between. The CDR3 sequence is 15 residues long. Germline-derived CDR1 and CDR2 are KGHSH and LQKENI. The DNA for the CDR3 is TGTGCCAGCTCACCCCAAGGCCCAGGGCGCTATGGCTACACCTTC. This sequence encodes CASSPQGPGRYGYTF. The full variable domain, in which reference TRBV18 and TRBJ1-2 provide the parts outside the CDR3, is NAGVMQNPRHLVRRRGQEARLRCSPMKGHSHVYWYRQLPEEGLKFMVYLQKENIIDESGMPKERFSAEFPKEGPSILRIQQVVRGDSAAYFCASSPQGPGRYGYTFGSGTRLTVV.

This clonotype was found a few times. The rearrangement uses TRBV7-2 and TRBJ1-5, with D hard to call. Germline CDR1 is SGHTA and CDR2 is FQGNSA. Trimming pared 5 bases from V and 5 bases from J, leaving 13 bases between. The CDR3 has 14 residues. The CDR3 nucleotides read TGTGCCAGCAGCCTGGGTGCCTTAGATCAGCCCCAGCATTTT. Translated, it gives CASSLGALDQPQHF.

The chain couples TRBV4-1 to TRBJ2-5; no definite D call. CDR3 length: 15 amino acids. The V end lost 1 base, the J end lost 4 bases, and 13 bases lay between the germline ends. Germline assignment: CDR1 MGHRA and CDR2 YSYEKL. The CDR3 here is CASSQGWPKRETQYF. CDR3 coding DNA: TGCGCCAGCAGCCAAGGTTGGCCAAAGAGAGAGACCCAGTACTTC.

V usage is TRBV12-3 or TRBV12-4 and J usage is TRBJ2-7, with TRBD2 matching 7 bases. The CDR3 extends over 14 amino acids. After removal of 5 bases from V and 0 bases from J, the junction contained 4 bases not matched to a gene. The CDR3 DNA sequence: TGTGCCAGCAGTCAACGGGACTACTCCTACGAGCAGTACTTC. This codes for CASSQRDYSYEQYF.